Sequencing of this T cell receptor (beta chain) was carried out in a study of glioma-infiltrating T cells. From germline, CDR1 is MNHNS and CDR2 SASEGT. The J segment lost 2 bases and the V segment lost 6 bases, leaving 1 base of the junction unmatched. The length of the CDR3 is 14 residues. Study observations and caveats: Tissue-blood divergence was below expectation in non-neoplastic patients, above in gliomas.

Amplification of TCR alpha and beta CDR3 regions from RNA used iRepertoire nested multiplex PCR. One entry per CDR3 protein results from TCRdb running MiXCR on the multiplex PCR reads. This sample has about 89,000 distinct CDR3 sequences; under 30% occur once, and the top ten carry more than 6.5%. In its sample, this clonotype was seen many times. The antigen is undetermined. Material: glioma tissue, nonneoplastic brain tissue, or PBMCs (not recorded which). The rearrangement joins TRBV6-1 to TRBJ2-3; 11 bases are shared with TRBD2. This TCR came from a human donor with low-grade glioma or glioblastoma, undergoing nonglioma brain surgery, or in good health (not recorded which). CDR3 DNA: TGTGCCAGCAGGACTAGCGGGACCACAGATACGCAGTATTTT. It specifies CASRTSGTTDTQYF.